This paragraph covers one T cell receptor beta chain sequence. Its antigen is still unknown. The junction departs from germline at one end; a sequencing error may be responsible. TCRdb fed the reads into MiXCR, producing one record per CDR3 protein. Among about 740,000 distinct CDR3 sequences listed, 35% were seen once. CDR1 and CDR2 (germline): MNHEY, SMNVEV (reference sequence). The CDR3 extends over 13 amino acids. This record comes from a study of T cell repertoires in cytomegalovirus infection. For the study at large: In public TCR beta signatures, there were indications of both CMV infection and matching HLA type. Findings and limits, study-wide: Ex vivo responses were dominated by HLA-C-restricted CMV-specific TCR beta clonotypes. Identification of carriers of CMV plus the relevant HLA was achieved through cumulative public TCR beta family frequency.

Sequences were obtained from PBMCs. The TCR comes from a human donor in good health (CMV status not recorded). Some clones in this sample may be carry-over from other donors' samples. The chain joins TRBV27 to TRBJ2-1, with a possible D match to TRBD1 (6 bases). In nucleotides, the CDR3 is TGTGCCAGCAGTCTATCACAGGGTCCTGAGCAGTTCTTC. Translating gives CASSLSQGPEQFF.